What follows are 3 T cell receptor beta chains derived from one specimen sequenced in a study of identical twins. TCRdb reprocessed the 5' RACE reads via MiXCR and lists one record per CDR3 protein. The profile covers 200,000 to 300,000 distinct CDR3 sequences, with 5.5% to 7% appearing a single time and roughly 3.6% taken by the ten largest. The sample was also reused in another study, on yellow fever vaccine responses in identical twins.

The sample was memory (CD45RO+) T cells sorted from blood. All receptors come from a woman under 30 in good health.

The rearrangement joins TRBV12-3 or TRBV12-4 to TRBJ2-1, with 14 bases aligning to TRBD2. V shed 11 bases and J 4 bases; nucleotides not matched to a gene: 16. This CDR3 has 18 residues. As DNA, the CDR3 is TGTGCCTTCTGTTTAGGACTAGCGGGGGGTAGTATGTACAATGAGCAGTTCTTC. It translates to CAFCLGLAGGSMYNEQFF.

This clonotype was seen many times. The rearrangement joins TRBV7-9 to TRBJ2-1, with 9 bases that match TRBD1. CDR3 length equals 15 residues. The junction had 10 bases not matched to a gene; V was cut back by 5 bases and J by 8 bases. CDR1 is SEHNR and CDR2 is FQNEAQ in the germline V gene (reference sequence). CDR3 in DNA: TGTGCCAGCAGCCTGACCCGGGACAGGGTCCATGAGCAGTTCTTC. Translating gives CASSLTRDRVHEQFF.

The table lists this clonotype with many counts. DNA of the CDR3: TGCGCCAGCAGCCCGGGGGAGGGGTTTTCACCCCTCCACTTT. It yields the protein CASSPGEGFSPLHF. This chain links TRBV5-1 with TRBJ1-6; possible D gene TRBD1, 5 bases. CDR1 and CDR2 from the germline V gene are SGHRS and YFSETQ. The CDR3 runs to 14 residues. V lost 4 bases and J 9 bases, leaving 14 bases between the germline ends.